This T cell receptor beta chain appears in the sequencing data of a study of shared clonotypes between healthy human individuals. Study context: Each donor had three CD4 naive, three CD4 memory, two CD8 naive and one CD8 memory plate.

Study-level results: Across a handful of donors, naive CD4 shared 5% to 6.5%, naive CD8 about 3.2%, memory CD4 roughly 2.4%, memory CD8 0.4%.

Regarding this clone: Its antigen is undetermined.

Produced via immunoSEQ multiplex PCR; TCRdb's table is partial and in-frame only. Among roughly 570,000 clones listed, more than 95% were seen once. The naive CD8 fraction comprised CD45RO-negative cells positively selected for CCR7 and excluded terminally differentiated effector memory CD45RA+ cells. The specimen sequenced was naive CD8+ T cells sorted from blood. The source of this sequence is a man under 40 in good health.

CDR3 DNA sequence: TGTGCCAGCAGTTTATCGGGGGACAGCTATGGCTACACCTTC. This encodes CASSLSGDSYGYTF. V usage is TRBV28 and J usage is TRBJ1-2; the match to TRBD1 covers 7 bases. There are 14 residues in the CDR3. V shed 1 base and J 4 bases; nucleotides not matched to a gene: 3. Looked up from germline, CDR1 is MDHEN and CDR2 is SYDVKM.